Each of the 4 T cell receptor beta chains below was sequenced from the same sample in a study of tumor-infiltrating lymphocytes in primary liver carcinoma. With a constant-region primer, TCR beta cDNA was made from approximately 510 ng of total RNA. Generation of the TCR beta libraries relied on three nested multiplex PCR rounds using slightly modified ARM-PCR. Investigators reported that the first two PCR rounds, at around 9 cycles each, used TRBV1-TRBV30 forward primers with a C-beta reverse primer. A single record per CDR3 protein comes from TCRdb applying MiXCR to the multiplex PCR reads. The data contain about 120,000 distinct CDR3 sequences, roughly 75% of them singletons. Each 20-30 mg portion of unsorted bulk tissue served as the source for co-extraction of RNA and DNA. Material: tumor-adjacent normal liver tissue. The receptors come from a woman aged 60-70 years with primary liver carcinoma and hepatitis B virus infection.

The chain employs TRBV7-9 and TRBJ1-5; D might be TRBD1 (5 bases). This CDR3 is built from 14 residues. CDR1 is SEHNR, CDR2 FQNEAQ, per germline (reference sequence). V was trimmed by 2 bases and J by 3 bases, leaving 8 bases between them. CDR3 bases: TGTGCCAGCAGCTTATGGGGCACCAATCAGCCCCAGCATTTT. It is translated as CASSLWGTNQPQHF.

With respect to this clonotype: Likely a read error: the CDR3 ends without its conserved phenylalanine or tryptophan. Because the CDR3's place on the DNA is in doubt, the DNA is left out and the CDR3 is given as listed by TCRdb. The chain recombines TRBV19 with TRBJ2-1; the DNA was not used to check the table's D call, TRBD2. The CDR3 length equals 11 residues, ends included. Germline CDR1 reads LNHDA; CDR2 reads SQIVND (reference sequence). The CDR3 loop is CASSIGEALFI.

Details on this clonotype: One end of the junction is discordant with germline, which a read error may explain. J is TRBJ1-4 and V is TRBV6-5; D is possibly TRBD1 (5 bases). Germline CDR1 reads MNHEY; CDR2 reads SVGAGI. The CDR3 has 14 residues. CDR3 amino acids: CASRPTGTNEKLFF. CDR3 coding DNA: TGTGCCAGCAGACCCACAGGAACTAACGAAAAACTGTTTTTT.

The genes are TRBV13 and TRBJ2-4; TRBD1 agrees at 9 bases. From germline, CDR1 is PRHDT and CDR2 FYEKMQ (reference sequence). V gave up 7 bases and J gave up 2 bases; unmatched junction bases: 12. This CDR3 is built from 17 residues. CDR3 DNA: TGTGCCAGCACCCTCAGACAGGGGGTGGAGACCAAAAACATTCAGTACTTC. It specifies CASTLRQGVETKNIQYF.